This TCR beta chain was observed in a study of cytomegalovirus exposure and HLA in healthy donors. Study in general: There were roughly 80 million unique TCRs (from HLA-typed donors) in an early data release.

The study, taken as a whole, reports: Researchers left out some V segments, among them TRBV6-2 and TRBV6-3, as indistinguishable. Compared with the approximately 680-donor mean, an Asian-associated ancestry cluster reportedly had fewer N-insertions, according to a later analysis.

The germline CDR1 and CDR2 sequences are SGDLS and YYNGEE. V was trimmed by 0 bases and J by 0 bases, leaving 12 bases between them. There are 17 residues in the CDR3. Primers: 60 Vbeta forward and 13 Jbeta reverse. The assay was immunoSEQ multiplex PCR, and TCRdb's table has in-frame clones only and misses some. The table shows about 80,000 clones, with approximately 65% occurring only once. This clone came up a few times. As yet, its antigen is unknown. This chain joins TRBV9 and TRBJ2-2; tentatively, D is TRBD2 (7 bases). The sequencing sample was made of PBMCs. This TCR was recovered from a male donor in good health and CMV-seropositive. CDR3 in amino acids: CASSVEGGQANTGELFF. The CDR3 bases are TGTGCCAGCAGCGTAGAGGGGGGGCAGGCGAACACCGGGGAGCTGTTTTTT.